The rows below give T cell receptor beta chains drawn from one sample of a study of blood T cell repertoires in COVID-19. Sequencing was performed with immunoSEQ multiplex PCR; in TCRdb, only in-frame clones are kept and a portion is missing. The sample lists around 300,000 clones, about 90% occurring once. Sequenced: peripheral blood. These TCRs come from a man younger than 35 with active or convalescent COVID-19. The CDR3 runs from the conserved cysteine through the conserved F or W. D genes are given only for firm matches. The listing skips clone size in some rows; elsewhere it reads once, few, many or a size class.

J gene,V gene,clone size,D gene,CDR3 protein,CDR3 DNA
TRBJ1-6,TRBV24-1,.,.,CATSSGMNSPLHF,TGTGCCACCTCCTCAGGGATGAATTCACCCCTCCACTTT
TRBJ2-3,TRBV20-1,once,TRBD2,CSASKREEGDTQYF,TGCAGTGCTAGTAAGCGGGAGGAGGGAGATACGCAGTATTTT
TRBJ2-1,TRBV5-4,.,TRBD2,CASSPGLADHNEQFF,TGTGCCAGCAGCCCGGGACTAGCGGACCACAATGAGCAGTTCTTC
TRBJ1-1,TRBV27,once,.,CASSLLGEMVTEAFF,TGTGCCAGCAGTTTATTAGGGGAAATGGTCACTGAAGCTTTCTTT
TRBJ1-2,TRBV21-1,.,.,CASSFPPDREDYGYTF,TGTGCCAGCAGCTTTCCCCCGGACAGGGAAGACTATGGCTACACCTTC
TRBJ1-6,TRBV7-2,.,.,CASSLGDSNSPLHF,TGTGCCAGCAGCTTAGGTGACAGTAATTCACCCCTCCACTTT
TRBJ2-2,TRBV11-2,.,.,CASSSAGTMNTGELFF,TGTGCCAGCAGCTCTGCCGGGACAATGAACACCGGGGAGCTGTTTTTT
TRBJ2-7,TRBV7-2,.,TRBD2,CASSPLSSGGYEQYF,TGTGCCAGCAGCCCCCTGAGTAGCGGGGGGTACGAGCAGTACTTC
TRBJ1-3,TRBV4-1,few,.,CASSQMRQGKIGNTIYF,TGCGCCAGCAGCCAAATGCGGCAGGGTAAAATTGGAAACACCATATATTTT
TRBJ2-3,TRBV4-3,.,.,CASSQDKNTDTQYF,TGCGCCAGCAGCCAAGACAAAAACACAGATACGCAGTATTTT
TRBJ2-1,TRBV3-1/TRBV3-2,.,.,CASSQVGGGRHSSYNEQFF,TGTGCCAGCAGCCAAGTAGGGGGGGGGAGGCACAGCTCCTACAATGAGCAGTTCTTC
TRBJ1-2,TRBV4-3,.,.,CASSPFQAYGYTF,TGCGCCAGCAGCCCCTTTCAAGCCTATGGCTACACCTTC
TRBJ1-4,TRBV6-1,.,.,CASSPPGSGEKLFF,TGTGCCAGCAGTCCCCCGGGGTCGGGTGAAAAACTGTTTTTT
TRBJ2-7,TRBV6-2/TRBV6-3,once,TRBD1,CASSSRTGVQYF,TGTGCCAGCAGTTCCCGGACAGGGGTGCAGTACTTC
TRBJ2-7,TRBV5-1,.,.,CASSGGTPSSYEQYF,TGCGCCAGCAGCGGCGGGACCCCGAGCTCCTACGAGCAGTACTTC
TRBJ1-1,TRBV24-1,.,.,CATSERGSTEAFF,TGTGCCACCAGTGAGCGAGGGTCCACTGAAGCTTTCTTT
TRBJ2-7,TRBV6-1,.,.,CASSEDLSSYEQYF,TGTGCCAGCAGTGAAGACCTTAGCTCCTACGAGCAGTACTTC
TRBJ2-5,TRBV3-1/TRBV3-2,.,.,CASSQGNGKPGETQYF,TGTGCCAGCAGCCAAGGCAACGGTAAACCGGGGGAGACCCAGTACTTC
TRBJ1-2,TRBV6-5,.,.,CASRGRGEVYGYTF,TGTGCCAGCAGGGGCAGGGGTGAGGTCTATGGCTACACCTTC
TRBJ2-7,TRBV6-5,.,TRBD2,CASSPGTRGYEQYF,TGTGCCAGCAGCCCCGGGACTAGAGGCTACGAGCAGTACTTC
TRBJ2-3,TRBV6-6,.,TRBD2,CASRLLAGLSTDTQYF,TGTGCCAGCAGGTTACTAGCGGGGTTAAGCACAGATACGCAGTATTTT
TRBJ1-2,TRBV7-3,.,.,CASSSGQNYGYTF,TGTGCCAGCAGCTCAGGACAGAACTATGGCTACACCTTC
TRBJ2-3,TRBV5-4,.,TRBD2,CASSLGLAGATDTQYF,TGTGCCAGCAGCCTTGGACTAGCGGGGGCCACAGATACGCAGTATTTT
TRBJ2-7,TRBV6-5,.,TRBD2,CASSRRTSGSGEQYF,TGTGCCAGCAGTCGCCGGACTAGCGGGAGCGGCGAGCAGTACTTC
TRBJ2-1,TRBV9,.,.,CASSVGGLQPEQFF,TGTGCCAGCAGCGTAGGCGGCTTACAACCGGAGCAGTTCTTC
TRBJ1-1,TRBV6-6,.,.,CASSYGGDMNTEAFF,TGTGCCAGCAGTTACGGCGGGGATATGAACACTGAAGCTTTCTTT
TRBJ2-5,TRBV4-1,.,.,CASSQVVGETQYF,TGCGCCAGCAGCCAAGTGGTCGGAGAGACCCAGTACTTC
TRBJ1-1,TRBV7-9,.,.,CASSLDRSRAFF,TGTGCCAGCAGCTTAGACCGGTCTAGGGCTTTCTTT
TRBJ1-5,TRBV10-3,.,.,CAISEAYSNQPQHF,TGTGCCATCAGTGAAGCATATAGCAATCAGCCCCAGCATTTT
TRBJ1-5,TRBV2,.,.,CASSGGLDQPQHF,TGTGCCAGCAGTGGGGGCCTGGATCAGCCCCAGCATTTT
TRBJ1-2,TRBV19,.,.,CATRERRYGYTF,TGTGCCACTAGAGAGCGGAGGTATGGCTACACCTTC
TRBJ2-1,TRBV7-8,once,TRBD2,CASSLTGLAGLAPPYNEQFF,TGTGCCAGCAGCTTAACCGGACTAGCGGGCCTTGCCCCCCCCTACAATGAGCAGTTCTTC
TRBJ2-1,TRBV5-4,.,.,CASSLGTNTREFF,TGTGCCAGCAGCTTAGGAACCAATACTCGGGAATTCTTC
TRBJ2-3,TRBV7-3,.,TRBD2,CASSLKGSGRAFRSTDTQYF,TGTGCCAGCAGCTTAAAAGGTAGCGGGAGGGCCTTTCGTAGCACAGATACGCAGTATTTT
TRBJ1-4,TRBV18,.,.,CASSPKGGLGEKLFF,TGTGCCAGCTCACCAAAAGGGGGATTAGGAGAAAAACTGTTTTTT
TRBJ2-1,TRBV7-9,.,.,CASSPKVGTHNEQFF,TGTGCCAGCAGCCCCAAAGTGGGGACACACAATGAGCAGTTCTTC
TRBJ2-1,TRBV2,.,TRBD1,CASGRDRGPYNEQFF,TGTGCCAGCGGACGGGACAGGGGCCCCTACAATGAGCAGTTCTTC
TRBJ1-2,TRBV15,.,TRBD1,CATSRDLYTGDRGGYTF,TGTGCCACCAGCAGAGATCTGTATACGGGGGACAGAGGGGGCTACACCTTC
TRBJ2-2,TRBV6-5,few,TRBD1,CASSSQGFAGELFF,TGTGCCAGCAGTTCACAGGGGTTTGCCGGGGAGCTGTTTTTT
TRBJ2-3,TRBV6-1,.,.,CASSEAPVRTDTQYF,TGTGCCAGCAGTGAAGCGCCGGTCCGCACAGATACGCAGTATTTT
TRBJ2-7,TRBV19,.,.,CASSLRTDYEQYF,TGTGCCAGTAGTCTCCGGACAGACTACGAGCAGTACTTC
TRBJ2-1,TRBV3-1/TRBV3-2,.,TRBD2,CASSQATSGGTTEQFF,TGTGCCAGCAGCCAAGCGACTAGCGGGGGAACTACGGAGCAGTTCTTC
TRBJ2-5,TRBV3-1/TRBV3-2,.,.,CASSQERGGALRGETQYF,TGTGCCAGCAGCCAAGAAAGAGGGGGGGCCTTAAGAGGAGAGACCCAGTACTTC
TRBJ2-5,TRBV5-1,.,.,CASSSLPQETQYF,TGCGCCAGCAGCTCACTTCCCCAAGAGACCCAGTACTTC
TRBJ2-7,TRBV28,.,.,CASSLSGYEQYF,TGTGCCAGCAGTTTATCGGGATACGAGCAGTACTTC
TRBJ1-1,TRBV19,.,TRBD1,CASSWRTGEAFF,TGTGCCAGTTCCTGGAGGACAGGAGAAGCTTTCTTT
TRBJ2-1,TRBV5-6,.,TRBD2,CASSLASGSGDEQFF,TGTGCCAGCAGCTTGGCTAGCGGGAGCGGAGATGAGCAGTTCTTC
TRBJ1-4,TRBV13,.,.,CASSAGLSLEKLFF,TGTGCCAGCAGCGCCGGACTAAGCCTTGAAAAACTGTTTTTT